This T cell receptor beta chain was sequenced in a study of CD8 T cells in ankylosing spondylitis. The V and J ends lost 6 bases and 0 bases respectively, with 10 bases between them. This CDR3 is built from 14 residues. Germline V gene data show CDR1 as MNHEY and CDR2 as SVGEGT. This clonotype was recorded at least ten times. Antigen specificity is unknown. The TCR beta libraries were generated through quantitative 5'-RACE incorporating molecular barcodes. TCRdb passed the 5' RACE reads through MiXCR, listing each CDR3 protein once. The table includes fewer than 400,000 distinct CDR3 sequences, roughly 8% detected once. Broader study findings: Disease-linked clones had a CD8+ phenotype and relatively low frequency in peripheral blood. The study looked at matched synovial fluid samples from ankylosing spondylitis patients. Disease-linked clones were reported to be significantly enriched there. Within ankylosing spondylitis blood, a TCR beta motif made up of eight or nine highly homologous variants appeared to be characteristic. Reactive arthritis synovial fluid and blood previously showed some of these motif variants.

This clonotype originated in a male donor with ankylosing spondylitis. The V call is TRBV6-2 or TRBV6-3, the J call TRBJ2-3; D remains ambiguous. The specimen sequenced was blood, either unsorted or a sorted T cell fraction (not recorded which). CDR3 nucleotide sequence: TGTGCCAGCAGACTTACTATCAGCACAGATACGCAGTATTTT. Its translation is CASRLTISTDTQYF.